These 28 T cell receptor beta chains originate from one sample sequenced in a study of cytomegalovirus exposure and HLA in healthy donors. Measured with immunoSEQ multiplex PCR; TCRdb has only the in-frame clones, and not every one. Of approximately 82,000 clones in the sample, 90% to 95% are singletons; the top ten hold approximately 0.69%. Sequenced material: PBMCs. Every receptor here comes from a woman aged 18-29 years in good health and CMV-seronegative.

The rearrangement joins TRBV4-1 to TRBJ1-2, with unresolved D. Trimming removed 0 bases from V and 4 bases from J, with 12 bases in between. The CDR3 runs to 15 residues. Per germline, CDR1 MGHRA and CDR2 YSYEKL. The CDR3 loop is CASSQDHNTLYGYTF. In DNA form, the CDR3 reads TGCGCCAGCAGCCAAGATCACAACACCCTCTATGGCTACACCTTC.

This chain links TRBV7-9 with TRBJ1-5; the D is unclear. V lost 4 bases, J lost 9 bases, and 13 bases lay in between. This CDR3 contains 13 residues. Germline CDR1 is SEHNR and CDR2 is FQNEAQ (reference sequence). The CDR3 here is CASSSPAGRPQHF. DNA of the CDR3: TGTGCCAGCAGCTCGCCTGCTGGGAGGCCCCAGCATTTT. Full variable domain (missing parts from reference TRBV7-9 and TRBJ1-5): DTGVSQNPRHKITKRGQNVTFRCDPISEHNRLYWYRQTLGQGPEFLTYFQNEAQLEKSRLLSDRFSAERPKGSFSTLEIQRTEQGDSAMYLCASSSPAGRPQHFGDGTRLSIL.

The chain joins TRBV19 to TRBJ2-2, with D possibly TRBD2 on 6 matching bases. Germline assignment: CDR1 LNHDA and CDR2 SQIVND (reference sequence). V was cut by 3 bases and J by 0 bases, with 14 bases left in between. This CDR3 has 17 amino acids. As DNA, the CDR3 is TGTGCCAGTAGTATTCGGCGGGGTCTAGCGAACACCGGGGAGCTGTTTTTT. It is translated as CASSIRRGLANTGELFF.

This clone has just a few counts. V is TRBV9 and J is TRBJ2-7; D is uncertain. This CDR3 has 14 residues. With 4 bases removed from V and 0 bases from J, the gap between germline ends came to 11 bases. Per germline, CDR1 SGDLS and CDR2 YYNGEE. DNA for the CDR3: TGTGCCAGCAGCATAAGCCCGAGCTCCTACGAGCAGTACTTC. This translates into CASSISPSSYEQYF.

The chain combines TRBV9 with TRBJ1-3, with TRBD1 matching 8 bases. This CDR3 comprises 17 residues. V dropped 4 bases and J dropped 0; count of bases not matched to a gene: 9. Germline loops: CDR1 SGDLS, CDR2 YYNGEE. The CDR3 DNA reads TGTGCCAGCAGCCAACAGGGGGGGTTGAGCTCTGGAAACACCATATATTTT. Amino acid sequence: CASSQQGGLSSGNTIYF.

The V call is TRBV11-3, the J call TRBJ2-7; D is possibly TRBD2 (6 bases). Looked up from germline, CDR1 is SGHNT and CDR2 is YENEEA. The CDR3 covers 14 residues. Trimming removed 2 bases from V and 7 bases from J, with 15 bases in between. The DNA of the CDR3 is TGTGCCAGCAGCTTAAGGGGCGGGGAGCGGGAGCAGTACTTC. Amino acids: CASSLRGGEREQYF.

The chain combines TRBV6-1 with TRBJ1-1, with TRBD1 as a possible D gene (5 bases). From germline, CDR1 is MNHNS and CDR2 SASEGT. This CDR3 spans 13 amino acids. With 8 bases removed from V and 1 base from J, the gap between germline ends came to 11 bases. The CDR3 region has the DNA TGTGCCAGCCGACAGAAACCGAACACTGAAGCTTTCTTT. As protein: CASRQKPNTEAFF.

The chain recombines TRBV7-2 with TRBJ2-7; 10 bases fit TRBD1. This CDR3 region has 15 residues. CDR1 and CDR2 from the germline V gene are SGHTA and FQGNSA. With V trimmed by 5 bases and J by 2 bases, 6 bases remained unmatched. This chain's CDR3 is CASSPGTGDPYEQYF. The CDR3 DNA reads as TGTGCCAGCAGCCCCGGGACAGGGGATCCCTACGAGCAGTACTTC.

This rearrangement joins TRBV7-2 to TRBJ2-1; D is possibly TRBD2 (7 bases). Between the trimmed V and J ends, which lost 1 base and 9 bases, there was a span of 13 bases. The CDR3 spans 14 residues. Germline lookup yields CDR1 SGHTA and CDR2 FQGNSA. The CDR3 loop is CASSLERGGPEQFF. CDR3 in DNA: TGTGCCAGCAGCTTAGAGAGGGGGGGCCCTGAGCAGTTCTTC.

The chain carries TRBV7-9 and TRBJ2-5; perhaps TRBD1 as D (6 bases). V dropped 6 bases and J dropped 1 base, with 15 bases sitting between them. CDR3 length: 15 residues. Germline V lookup: CDR1 SEHNR, CDR2 FQNEAQ (reference sequence). This chain's CDR3 is CASSLDRTGQETQYF. The CDR3 nucleotides are TGTGCCAGCAGTCTTGACAGGACGGGCCAAGAGACCCAGTACTTC.

The V gene is TRBV2, the J gene TRBJ2-5; 15 bases align to TRBD2. CDR3 size: 15 residues. The germline V gene encodes CDR1 SNHLY and CDR2 FYNNEI. The V gene end was trimmed by 5 bases and the J gene end by 4 bases; junction bases not matched to a gene: 2. The CDR3 DNA reads TGTGCCAGCAGTCGGACTAGCGGGAGGGGAGAGACCCAGTACTTC. This translates into CASSRTSGRGETQYF.

The chain employs TRBV11-2 and TRBJ1-5; 7 bases map to TRBD1. The length of the CDR3 is 17 residues. Germline CDR1 reads SGHAT; CDR2 reads FQNNGV. V lost 5 bases and J lost 2; bases outside the gene matches: 12. This CDR3 is CASSRLVTGMGNQPQHF. CDR3 in DNA: TGTGCCAGCAGCCGACTCGTGACAGGGATGGGCAATCAGCCCCAGCATTTT.

The rearrangement joins TRBV4-1 to TRBJ2-5; D unresolved. This CDR3 has 14 residues. V was trimmed by 0 bases and J by 5 bases, leaving 10 bases between them. Germline V gene lookup returns CDR1 MGHRA and CDR2 YSYEKL. DNA of the CDR3: TGCGCCAGCAGCCAAGATAGCATTGGGGAGACCCAGTACTTC. As protein: CASSQDSIGETQYF.

The chain is built from TRBV7-9 and TRBJ1-1; no clear D gene. Per the germline V gene, CDR1 is SEHNR and CDR2 is FQNEAQ (reference sequence). V lost 3 bases and J 7 bases, leaving 12 bases between the germline ends. This CDR3 has 13 residues. The CDR3, as DNA: TGTGCCAGCAGCTTTTCTGGGGAGGGTGAAGCTTTCTTT. It translates to CASSFSGEGEAFF.

The V and J genes are TRBV5-1 and TRBJ1-1; 7 bases map to TRBD1. V shed 5 bases, J shed 1 base, and the junction held 8 bases outside the gene matches. Germline values: CDR1 SGHRS, CDR2 YFSETQ. This CDR3 has 15 amino acids. The CDR3 nucleotides are TGCGCCAGCAGACGATACAGGGGCTCGAACACTGAAGCTTTCTTT. Translation: CASRRYRGSNTEAFF.

The chain carries TRBV25-1 and TRBJ2-7; TRBD1 might be the D (7 bases). CDR3 length: 14 residues. Germline loops: CDR1 MGHDK, CDR2 SYGVNS. The germline V and J ends were trimmed by 3 bases and 2 bases, with 11 bases remaining between them. The CDR3 bases are TGTGCCAGCAGTGAGCGGGACAGCACCTACGAGCAGTACTTC. It yields the protein CASSERDSTYEQYF.

V usage is TRBV7-2 and J usage is TRBJ1-2, with D unclear. The germline V gene has CDR1 SGHTA and CDR2 FQGNSA. The CDR3 contains 11 residues. Trimming removed 5 bases from V and 8 bases from J, with 9 bases in between. CDR3 amino acids: CASSNFRGYTF. CDR3 bases: TGTGCCAGCAGCAATTTCAGAGGCTACACCTTC.

The chain is built from TRBV4-3 and TRBJ2-7; D is ambiguous. Trimming cost V 1 base and J 2 bases, with 9 bases left between them. Germline CDR1 reads LGHNA; CDR2 reads YSLEER. CDR3 size: 14 residues. The CDR3 DNA reads TGCGCCAGCAGCCAAGTTGCGTTAGCCTACGAGCAGTACTTC. Encoded protein: CASSQVALAYEQYF.

A word on this clone: At one end the junction does not follow the germline gene, possibly because of a read error. The chain employs TRBV19 and TRBJ1-1; D unclear. This CDR3 has 15 amino acids. The germline gives CDR1 LNHDA, CDR2 SQIVND (reference sequence). The CDR3 is CASSFPAGVKTEAFF. In DNA form, the CDR3 reads TGTGCCAGTAGTTTTCCCGCGGGCGTGAAGACTGAAGCTTTCTTT.

This clone was recorded only once. This rearrangement joins TRBV5-6 to TRBJ1-2; 9 bases line up with TRBD1. V trimming: 1 base; J trimming: 0 bases; junction bases outside the gene matches: 7. The CDR3 sequence is 17 residues long. Germline V lookup: CDR1 SGHDT, CDR2 YYEEEE. CDR3 amino acids: CASSLFTGQGSNYGYTF. The CDR3 nucleotides are TGTGCCAGCAGCTTGTTTACGGGACAGGGCTCTAACTATGGCTACACCTTC.

This sequence joins TRBV28 and TRBJ2-7; 9 bases fit TRBD1. Germline V gives CDR1 MDHEN, CDR2 SYDVKM. CDR3 size: 17 residues. V shed 4 bases and J 5 bases; nucleotides not matched to a gene: 15. CDR3: CASSWGDTGTGYDEQYF. Here the CDR3 DNA reads TGTGCCAGCAGTTGGGGGGATACCGGGACAGGGTACGACGAGCAGTACTTC.

This rearrangement joins TRBV6-4 to TRBJ2-1, with D perhaps TRBD2 (6 bases). CDR1 is MRHNA and CDR2 is SNTAGT in the germline V gene. V lost 6 bases and J lost 8, with 20 bases in between. CDR3 length: 15 amino acids. The CDR3 loop reads CASSGGAPESDEQFF. The CDR3 DNA is TGTGCCAGCAGCGGCGGGGCTCCAGAAAGCGATGAGCAGTTCTTC.

This clone was seen only once. This chain joins TRBV4-3 and TRBJ1-1; D remains ambiguous. There are 14 residues in the CDR3. V dropped 2 bases and J dropped 7 bases, with 14 bases sitting between them. Germline CDR1 reads LGHNA; CDR2 reads YSLEER. CDR3 amino acids: CASSQKITGFEAFF. The CDR3 DNA reads as TGCGCCAGCAGCCAAAAAATAACGGGGTTTGAAGCTTTCTTT.

The chain recombines TRBV28 with TRBJ1-2; 12 bases map to TRBD1. V trimming: 4 bases; J trimming: 7 bases; junction bases outside the gene matches: 13. The V gene's germline CDR1 is MDHEN and CDR2 SYDVKM. The CDR3 sequence is 17 residues long. This chain's CDR3 is CASSSPTGDRGRSGYTF. CDR3 coding DNA: TGTGCCAGCAGTTCACCAACGGGGGACAGGGGGCGAAGTGGCTACACCTTC.

The J gene is TRBJ1-1, the V gene TRBV5-6; D possibly corresponds to TRBD1 (5 bases). V lost 4 bases, J lost 1 base, and 20 bases lay in between. The germline V gene encodes CDR1 SGHDT and CDR2 YYEEEE. The CDR3 is made up of 17 amino acids. CDR3 sequence: CASSQSTGVTQNTEAFF. The CDR3 nucleotides are TGTGCCAGCAGCCAAAGCACGGGGGTAACTCAGAACACTGAAGCTTTCTTT.

The chain combines TRBV6-6 with TRBJ2-7; D is perhaps TRBD2 (5 bases). The length of the CDR3 is 14 residues. The germline gives CDR1 MNHNY, CDR2 SVGAGI (reference sequence). V shed 2 bases and J shed 0 bases, with 8 bases lying between them. CDR3 sequence (DNA): TGTGCCAGCAGTTACCGAGGGAGCTCCTACGAGCAGTACTTC. It codes for CASSYRGSSYEQYF.

The chain links TRBV5-1 to TRBJ2-7; TRBD2 matches at 8 bases. V trimming: 0 bases; J trimming: 2 bases; junction bases outside the gene matches: 7. This CDR3 comprises 16 residues. The germline V gene encodes CDR1 SGHRS and CDR2 YFSETQ. The CDR3: CASSLERGGITYEQYF. Written as DNA, the CDR3 is TGCGCCAGCAGCTTGGAGCGCGGGGGGATTACCTACGAGCAGTACTTC.

This rearrangement joins TRBV6-6 to TRBJ1-1, with TRBD1 as a possible D gene (5 bases). Germline V gene data show CDR1 as MNHNY and CDR2 as SVGAGI (reference sequence). The CDR3 loop spans 13 amino acids. V lost 5 bases to trimming and J lost 2 bases, with 9 bases between them. CDR3 nucleotide sequence: TGTGCCAGCAGTAAACAGGAAAACACTGAAGCTTTCTTT. It is translated as CASSKQENTEAFF.